Below, 24 T cell receptor beta chains from the same sample are listed, as sequenced in a study of blood T cells in healthy people across ages. The authors ran a second PCR of about 7 to 12 cycles using a sample-barcoded 5' primer and a J-beta primer mix. TCRdb re-called the 5' RACE reads through MiXCR, storing one row per CDR3 protein. Of roughly 1,300,000 distinct CDR3 sequences detected, around 59% appear once; the ten largest clones hold roughly 7%. The sequenced sample was blood. The source of these receptors is a man younger than 30 in good health.

The chain couples TRBV27 to TRBJ1-2; D may be TRBD1 (6 bases). With 4 bases removed from V and 4 bases from J, the gap between germline ends came to 19 bases. CDR1 is MNHEY and CDR2 is SMNVEV in the germline V gene (reference sequence). This CDR3 spans 16 amino acids. The CDR3 bases are TGTGCCAGCAGTTACGGCGCGGGGGCGATGTTCTATGGCTACACCTTC. Its translation: CASSYGAGAMFYGYTF.

The chain couples TRBV18 to TRBJ1-1, with TRBD1 matching over 9 bases. The CDR3 runs 14 residues. The V segment lost 4 bases and the J segment 5 bases; nucleotides outside the gene matches: 5. CDR1 is KGHSH and CDR2 is LQKENI in the germline V gene. Here the CDR3 reads CASSLGQGITEAFF. CDR3 sequence (DNA): TGTGCCAGCTCACTAGGACAGGGGATTACTGAAGCTTTCTTT.

This chain links TRBV20-1 with TRBJ2-4, with D perhaps TRBD1 or TRBD2 (5 bases each). Per germline, CDR1 DFQATT and CDR2 SNEGSKA (reference sequence). The CDR3 runs to 14 residues. The V and J ends lost 4 bases and 6 bases respectively, with 16 bases between them. In nucleotides, the CDR3 is TGCAGTGCTACCTCGGGACCTTTCCGAAACATTCAGTACTTC. Translation: CSATSGPFRNIQYF.

The chain employs TRBV6-2 or TRBV6-3 and TRBJ2-1; perhaps TRBD2 as D (5 bases). The CDR3 contains 13 residues. V lost 10 bases to trimming and J lost 8 bases, with 18 bases between them. The germline CDR1 and CDR2 sequences are MNHEY and SVGEGT. DNA of the CDR3: TGTGCCACCCGACGGACGGGGAATGATGAGCAGTTCTTC. Amino acid sequence: CATRRTGNDEQFF.

This clonotype came up a few times. The chain recombines TRBV29-1 with TRBJ1-1, with 11 bases fitting TRBD1. CDR3 size: 14 residues. The ends lost 6 bases at V and 3 bases at J; junction bases unmatched: 6. Germline V lookup: CDR1 SQVTM, CDR2 ANQGSEA. The CDR3 region has the DNA TGCAGCGTGCGGACAGGGGGCTGGGACACTGAAGCTTTCTTT. This codes for CSVRTGGWDTEAFF.

On this clonotype itself: Mismatch with germline at one junction end may stem from a read error. The chain couples TRBV6-5 to TRBJ1-1; no firm D call. The CDR3 spans 15 residues. The germline gives CDR1 MNHEY, CDR2 SVGAGI. The CDR3 sequence is CASSYSWAEGSEAFF. CDR3 nucleotides: TGTGCCAGCAGTTACTCGTGGGCAGAGGGCTCTGAGGCTTTCTTT.

This chain uses TRBV29-1 with TRBJ1-1, with TRBD1 as a possible D gene (5 bases). Germline V gene lookup returns CDR1 SQVTM and CDR2 ANQGSEA. The CDR3 covers 13 residues. V was pared by 4 bases and J by 6 bases, with 15 bases between. The DNA for the CDR3 is TGCAGCGTTGGTGTGCAGGGTCGGGCTGAAGCTTTCTTT. Translated, it gives CSVGVQGRAEAFF.

The V call is TRBV4-1, the J call TRBJ2-5, with D possibly called TRBD1 or TRBD2 (5 bases each). Germline V gives CDR1 MGHRA, CDR2 YSYEKL. This CDR3 contains 15 residues. Trimming cost V 3 bases and J 5 bases, with 16 bases left between them. The CDR3 DNA sequence: TGCGCCAGCAGCCACTCGGCCGGGACGCAGGAGACCCAGTACTTC. Encoded protein: CASSHSAGTQETQYF.

Comments on this clonotype: This may come from a read error, since a much larger clone is one base off. CDR3 DNA sequence: TGTGCCGGCAGCTTAGTCCGAGAGACCCAGTACTTC. This encodes CAGSLVRETQYF. The chain combines TRBV7-2 with TRBJ2-5, with D unclear. Germline V CDR1 and CDR2: SGHTA, FQGNSA. The CDR3 has 12 residues.

The chain combines TRBV20-1 with TRBJ1-2; 10 nucleotides line up with TRBD1. The length of the CDR3 is 14 residues. The ends lost 0 bases at V and 8 bases at J; junction bases unmatched: 6. The germline gives CDR1 DFQATT, CDR2 SNEGSKA (reference sequence). CDR3 DNA sequence: TGCAGTGCTAGAGACCGGGACAGGGGATACGGCTACACCTTC. It codes for CSARDRDRGYGYTF.

This rearrangement joins TRBV10-3 to TRBJ2-7; 11 bases are a match to TRBD2. CDR3 length: 15 amino acids. The V segment lost 7 bases and the J segment 3 bases; nucleotides outside the gene matches: 8. Germline CDR1 ENHRY, CDR2 SYGVKD. The CDR3 nucleotides are TGTGCCATCATGGTGCCTGGGACTAGCGGCTACGAGCAGTACTTC. Translated: CAIMVPGTSGYEQYF.

A word on this clonotype: Germline is not matched at one junction end, which may reflect a read error. The V call is TRBV9, the J call TRBJ2-3; 10 bases fit TRBD2. This CDR3 is 16 amino acids long. Germline lookup yields CDR1 SGDLS and CDR2 YYNGEE. The CDR3 protein is CASSERGGSSTDTKYF. Here the CDR3 DNA reads TGTGCCAGCAGCGAGCGGGGGGGGTCAAGCACAGATACGAAGTATTTT.

The CDR3 loop is CASSLDALAQYF. DNA of the CDR3: TGTGCCAGCAGCTTAGATGCCCTAGCACAGTACTTC. This rearrangement joins TRBV11-2 to TRBJ2-5, with D possibly matching TRBD2 (5 bases). The CDR3 covers 12 residues. Germline CDR1 is SGHAT and CDR2 is FQNNGV. Trimming removed 0 bases from V and 11 bases from J, with 10 bases in between.

This chain joins TRBV24-1 and TRBJ2-7; TRBD1 aligns across 8 bases. Per germline, CDR1 KGHDR and CDR2 SFDVKD. After removal of 4 bases from V and 4 bases from J, the junction contained 5 bases not matched to a gene. The CDR3 length is 14 residues. The CDR3 sequence: CATSERDRPYEQYF. DNA of the CDR3: TGTGCCACCAGTGAGCGGGACAGGCCTTACGAGCAGTACTTC.

This clonotype has more than one count but fewer than ten. V usage is TRBV15 and J usage is TRBJ2-7, with 7 bases matching TRBD1. Trimming cost V 4 bases and J 3 bases; bases outside gene matches: 6. This CDR3 contains 14 residues. Germline V gene sequence: CDR1 LNHNV, CDR2 YYDKDF (reference sequence). CDR3 DNA sequence: TGTGCCACCAGCATGGGACAGTCTCGCTACGAGCAGTACTTC. Translation gives CATSMGQSRYEQYF.

V gene TRBV9 combines with J gene TRBJ1-2; D perhaps matches TRBD1 (6 bases). Germline CDR1 reads SGDLS; CDR2 reads YYNGEE. Deletions cut 3 bases from V and 6 bases from J, with 12 bases between. CDR3 length equals 13 residues. The CDR3 reads CASSATGGNGYTF. The CDR3 region has the DNA TGTGCCAGCAGCGCGACAGGTGGGAATGGCTACACCTTC.

The rearrangement links TRBV4-1 to TRBJ2-3; D may be TRBD1 (5 bases). The germline gives CDR1 MGHRA, CDR2 YSYEKL. Deletions cut 0 bases from V and 2 bases from J, with 9 bases between. The CDR3 spans 15 residues. The CDR3 bases are TGCGCCAGCAGCCAAGAACAGGCGTCCACAGATACGCAGTATTTT. This gives the protein CASSQEQASTDTQYF.

The chain is built from TRBV6-4 and TRBJ1-2; D remains unclear. CDR1 and CDR2 from the germline V gene are MRHNA and SNTAGT. V lost 4 bases and J 8 bases, leaving 14 bases between the germline ends. The CDR3 loop spans 13 amino acids. The CDR3, as DNA: TGTGCCAGCAGTGGCGGGGAGGGAAGAGGCTACACCTTC. Translating it yields CASSGGEGRGYTF.

The rearrangement links TRBV20-1 to TRBJ1-5; 7 bases are a match to TRBD1. CDR1 and CDR2 from the germline V gene are DFQATT and SNEGSKA (reference sequence). The ends lost 5 bases at V and 5 bases at J; junction bases unmatched: 6. CDR3 length: 13 residues. CDR3 DNA: TGCAGTGCTGGGACAGCTCCTGATCAGCCCCAGCATTTT. This sequence encodes CSAGTAPDQPQHF.

The CDR3 loop reads CASSVETDTDTQYF. In DNA form, the CDR3 reads TGTGCCAGCAGCGTAGAGACAGACACAGATACGCAGTATTTT. The chain is built from TRBV9 and TRBJ2-3; D might be TRBD1 (5 bases). CDR3 size: 14 residues. V lost 0 bases and J 2 bases, leaving 7 bases between the germline ends. Germline CDR1 reads SGDLS; CDR2 reads YYNGEE. The complete variable domain, with remaining parts taken from reference TRBV9 and TRBJ2-3, reads DSGVTQTPKHLITATGQRVTLRCSPRSGDLSVYWYQQSLDQGLQFLIQYYNGEERAKGNILERFSAQQFPDLHSELNLSSLELGDSALYFCASSVETDTDTQYFGPGTRLTVL.

This clonotype appeared once. This chain uses TRBV10-3 with TRBJ1-6; 7 bases agree with TRBD1. The V gene end was trimmed by 10 bases and the J gene end by 8 bases; junction bases not matched to a gene: 14. The CDR3 sequence is 15 residues long. Germline V gene sequence: CDR1 ENHRY, CDR2 SYGVKD. CDR3 bases: TGTGCCAGCACGGAACAGGGGACCCTTCATTCACCCCTCCACTTT. The encoded protein is CASTEQGTLHSPLHF.

The rearrangement links TRBV25-1 to TRBJ1-2; D remains unclear. Germline CDR1 reads MGHDK; CDR2 reads SYGVNS. V was shortened by 2 bases and J by 4 bases, with 11 bases between the two germline ends. The CDR3 spans 14 residues. The CDR3: CASSEPGKRYGYTF. In nucleotides, the CDR3 is TGTGCCAGCAGTGAACCGGGGAAACGCTATGGCTACACCTTC.

The rearrangement uses TRBV20-1 and TRBJ2-5, with 13 nucleotides matching TRBD2. Near its end, the DNA agrees better with TRBJ2-7, so the J call may be wrong. Germline-derived CDR1 and CDR2 are DFQATT and SNEGSKA (reference sequence). The CDR3 runs to 21 residues. The CDR3 sequence is CSARKPTWVSYGLAGVGEQYF. CDR3 in DNA: TGCAGTGCTAGAAAACCCACCTGGGTCTCTTATGGACTAGCGGGAGTAGGCGAGCAGTACTTC.

The genes are TRBV7-9 and TRBJ2-2; 9 bases match TRBD2. The germline V gene has CDR1 SEHNR and CDR2 FQNEAQ (reference sequence). CDR3 size: 15 residues. Trimming took 10 bases from V and 5 from J; bases not matched to a gene: 11. CDR3 protein: CAIEFGTSPTGELFF. CDR3 nucleotides: TGTGCCATCGAGTTCGGGACTAGCCCTACCGGGGAGCTGTTTTTT.